This is a list of T cell receptor beta chains from one sample in a study of radiation and T cells in renal cell carcinoma. Clones were read by immunoSEQ multiplex PCR, and TCRdb kept only the in-frame ones, dropping some. The sample includes 90,000 to 95,000 clones, 82% of them seen just once. Source: blood, taken from a patient whose treatment included radiotherapy and nephrectomy. Every receptor here comes from a man in his sixties with renal cell carcinoma. Both conserved end residues are part of each CDR3. Fields, in order: D gene, V gene, clone size, J gene, CDR3 length, CDR3 DNA, CDR3 protein. A D gene is named only where the DNA matches it firmly. Not all rows give a size; the values are once, few, many and, for expanded clones, a class.

TRBD2,TRBV7-8,NA,TRBJ2-1,17,TGTGCCAGCAACCTCCAACAGGGACTAGCGGGCAACAATGAGCAGTTCTTC,CASNLQQGLAGNNEQFF
NA,TRBV11-2,NA,TRBJ1-1,15,TGTGCCAGCCTCCGAGCGGGATCCATGAACACTGAAGCTTTCTTT,CASLRAGSMNTEAFF
NA,TRBV27,once,TRBJ2-7,15,TGTGCCAGCAGTCCGCTCGGGACAACGCTATACGAGCAGTACTTC,CASSPLGTTLYEQYF
TRBD2,TRBV5-4,NA,TRBJ2-7,18,TGTGCCAGCAGCCGCGCCCCCAGACTAGCGGGACCCTCCTACGAGCAGTACTTC,CASSRAPRLAGPSYEQYF
NA,TRBV25-1,NA,TRBJ1-1,12,TGTGCCAGCAGCGGCCGGGACACTGAAGCTTTCTTT,CASSGRDTEAFF
NA,TRBV11-2,NA,TRBJ2-1,14,TGTGCCAGCAGCCGGACGGATCATTACAATGAGCAGTTCTTC,CASSRTDHYNEQFF
NA,TRBV9,NA,TRBJ2-1,17,TGTGCCAGCAGCGCCCCCTTGGGCAGGGTGATGTACAATGAGCAGTTCTTC,CASSAPLGRVMYNEQFF
NA,TRBV10-1,NA,TRBJ2-5,13,TGCGCCAGCAGTGAGTCGGGAATTGGGACCCAGTACTTC,CASSESGIGTQYF
NA,TRBV28,NA,TRBJ2-7,13,TGTGCCAGCAGCTGGGGACTTCTCTACGAGCAGTACTTC,CASSWGLLYEQYF
TRBD1,TRBV29-1,NA,TRBJ2-3,14,TGCAGCGACGGGGGACAGGTCGGTACAGATACGCAGTATTTT,CSDGGQVGTDTQYF